This T cell receptor (beta chain) emerged from a study of CD4 T cells in relation to SARS-CoV-2 and coronaviruses (dated by TCRdb to about 2021). As for the study more broadly: The ViraFEST assay cultured PBMCs with antigen for more than nine days, then sequenced TCR beta CDR3s to find antigen-specific clonal expansions. HLA restriction was mapped for shared crossreactive spike epitopes using patient-derived lymphoblastoid cell lines. The study assessed, at the TCR clonotype level, memory CD4+ T cell crossreactivity between SARS-CoV-2 and common cold coronavirus spike proteins. A different TCR-beta assay, based on Illumina, was used to sequence expansion assays from other donors in the study. An HIV-1 Nef peptide pool or a no-peptide culture served as the negative reference condition. The Adaptive Biotechnologies TCR-sequencing kit was used to sequence samples from three pre-COVID donors and the naive versus memory experiments, whereas other data were Illumina-based. The study at large found these results: Significantly weaker SARS-CoV-2-driven expansion was shown by crossreactive clones than by monoreactive clones, consistent with antigenic imprinting. Pre-pandemic and post-infection samples were not both contributed by any donor, so tracing of the source of pre-existing responses was limited. The study was constrained by small numbers of patients and of tested TCRs. Crossreactivity analysis centred on spike protein, so crossreactivity against other viral proteins was not assessed. About 65% of donors had memory CD4+ clonotypes that crossrecognized SARS-CoV-2 and at least one common cold coronavirus spike.

Library preparation used the immunoSEQ multiplex PCR assay. On the authors' methods: Preprocessing removed nonproductive sequences and CDR3s not starting with C, not ending with F or W, or shorter than 7 amino acids. Antigen-specific clonotypes were called with the MANAFEST web app on the basis of expansion relative to the reference and to other culture wells. A clone was considered positive if the clone showed significant expansion compared with the reference culture in 2 of 3 replicate wells at an FDR below 0.05. For a clone to be considered positive, significant expansion relative to all other tandem wells and an odds ratio above 5 were also required. After three terminal residues were trimmed from each end, CDR3 homology was quantified as pairwise Levenshtein distance using the stringdist R package. What TCRdb holds here is the immuneACCESS table cut down to in-frame rearrangements. Part of the clones is not present; checked against another copy, under half of the missing clones reflect an unresolved V gene, and the others are unexplained. V and J calls and clone size are as listed in that table; D and trimming were resolved from the DNA. The sample table contains about 23,000 clones; only one count was recorded for about 80% of them. The top ten clones comprise approximately 29% of the sample.

This clone has only a few counts. Its antigen is unknown. No quality values exist for individual bases; no much larger clone is one base distant. V gives up 1 base and J gives up 3 bases, and the segment between their germline ends measures 10 bases. Counted from cysteine to phenylalanine, this CDR3 has 15 amino acids. Left in the record is the CDR3 DNA by itself, 45 bases read in frame from the first base. CDR1 LNHDA and CDR2 SQIVND are derived from the germline V gene (reference sequence). CD4+ T cells from unexposed donors were collected before the COVID-19 pandemic (2011-2018). After roughly 11 days of culture, CD4+ T cells were isolated with the EasySep CD4+ T cell isolation kit. As cell number allowed, CD4+ T cells from unexposed donors were tested for reactivity to SARS-CoV-2 S and N and to four common cold coronavirus spike pools. Each well held more than 1.5 million PBMCs cultured in IMDM containing 5% human AB serum and roughly 10 IU/ml IL-2. Half of the culture medium was replaced with fresh IL-2-containing medium on days 3 and 7. Each peptide culture condition was generally run in triplicate replicate wells. The leukapheresis product for the unexposed donors was obtained through commercial purchase. PBMCs were isolated from leukapheresis product or whole blood by Ficoll-Paque PLUS gradient centrifugation. PBMCs were either cryopreserved at -140 degrees C or used fresh in the expansion assay. The QIAamp Micro DNA Kit was used to extract genomic DNA from the CD4+ T cells.

The sample comprised CD4+ T cells from PBMCs, cultured in vitro. The receptor was isolated from a human donor in good health. The V and J segments used are TRBV19 and TRBJ1-5; TRBD1 is a possible D gene, resting on 5 matching bases. The CDR3 region: CASSIAEGNNQPQHF. The nucleotide sequence is TGTGCCAGTAGTATAGCTGAGGGGAACAATCAGCCCCAGCATTTT.